The 14 T cell receptor beta chains below all came from one sample that was sequenced in a study of blood T cell repertoires in COVID-19. Clones were read by immunoSEQ multiplex PCR, and TCRdb kept only the in-frame ones, dropping some. The repertoire includes a few hundred thousand clones, roughly 88% of them detected once, and 2% to 2.5% sits in the top ten. Sequenced sample: peripheral blood. Receptors originate from a man between 25 and 39 years old who had recovered from COVID-19.

The rearrangement links TRBV18 to TRBJ1-3; D is unclear. Trimming took 0 bases from V and 0 from J, leaving 6 bases between them. This CDR3 is built from 15 residues. Per germline, CDR1 KGHSH and CDR2 LQKENI. CDR3 protein: CASSPPANSGNTIYF. CDR3 in DNA: TGTGCCAGCTCACCACCGGCCAACTCTGGAAACACCATATATTTT.

V is TRBV30 and J is TRBJ1-6; D is undetermined. The V gene lost 1 base and the J gene lost 15 bases, with 13 bases spanning the gap. This CDR3 contains 12 residues. Germline assignment: CDR1 GTSNPN and CDR2 SVGIG (reference sequence). Written as DNA, the CDR3 is TGTGCCTGGAGTGCAGGAGGGCAGCGCCTCCACTTT. Its translation: CAWSAGGQRLHF.

The rearrangement links TRBV12-5 to TRBJ2-3; D is uncertain. The CDR3 totals 14 residues. CDR1 and CDR2 (germline): LGHNT, FRNRAP. The germline V and J ends were trimmed by 7 bases and 1 base, with 12 bases remaining between them. The CDR3 bases are TGTGCTAGTGCCCCCGCGGTCGGCACAGATACGCAGTATTTT. It yields the protein CASAPAVGTDTQYF. Combining the CDR3 with reference TRBV12-5 and TRBJ2-3 gives the whole variable domain DARVTQTPRHKVTEMGQEVTMRCQPILGHNTVFWYRQTMMQGLELLAYFRNRAPLDDSGMPKDRFSAEMPDATLATLKIQPSEPRDSAVYFCASAPAVGTDTQYFGPGTRLTVL.

The CDR3 region is CASSFNRWEGGGYTF. The CDR3 coding sequence is TGTGCCAGCAGTTTTAATCGGTGGGAGGGAGGTGGCTACACCTTC. The chain uses TRBV27 and TRBJ1-2, with no clear D. Germline values: CDR1 MNHEY, CDR2 SMNVEV (reference sequence). Trimming shortened V by 3 bases and J by 7 bases, and 18 bases separated the two germline ends. The CDR3 covers 15 residues.

The chain has TRBV30 and TRBJ2-3, with TRBD2 matching over 8 bases. The CDR3 has 17 amino acids. Per the germline V gene, CDR1 is GTSNPN and CDR2 is SVGIG (reference sequence). V lost 2 bases to trimming and J lost 5 bases; unmatched junction nucleotides: 15. CDR3 residues: CAWSYRRRGGTGDTQYF. CDR3 in DNA: TGTGCCTGGAGTTACCGACGACGGGGGGGCACAGGAGATACGCAGTATTTT.

The chain links TRBV10-2 to TRBJ2-3; weak D call: TRBD1 (5 bases). Germline V gene sequence: CDR1 WSHSY, CDR2 SAAADI. This CDR3 is built from 13 residues. The germline V and J ends were trimmed by 2 bases and 9 bases, with 12 bases remaining between them. The CDR3 region has the DNA TGCGCCAGCAGTGAGGGGCAGGGTGGCACGCAGTATTTT. Amino acid sequence: CASSEGQGGTQYF.

The chain's CDR3 is CASSLAASGVEETQYF. Written as DNA, the CDR3 is TGTGCCAGCAGCTTAGCGGCTAGCGGGGTGGAAGAGACCCAGTACTTC. The chain recombines TRBV11-3 with TRBJ2-5, with TRBD2 matching 9 bases. The CDR3 sequence is 16 residues long. The germline V gene has CDR1 SGHNT and CDR2 YENEEA. V shed 1 base and J 3 bases; nucleotides not matched to a gene: 6.

This chain joins TRBV7-8 and TRBJ2-1; D possibly corresponds to TRBD2 (5 bases). This CDR3 is built from 15 residues. Germline CDR1 SGHVS, CDR2 FQNEAQ. Trimming cost V 1 base and J 8 bases, with 15 bases left between them. CDR3 protein: CASSLGGPLIDEQFF. DNA for the CDR3: TGTGCCAGCAGCTTAGGCGGGCCTTTAATCGATGAGCAGTTCTTC.

This rearrangement joins TRBV9 to TRBJ1-2; possible D gene TRBD1, 5 bases. This CDR3 contains 16 residues. In germline, CDR1 is SGDLS, CDR2 YYNGEE. The V end was cut by 0 bases, the J end by 4 bases, with 16 bases between. The CDR3 is CASSVETGLTFYGYTF. CDR3 nucleotide sequence: TGTGCCAGCAGCGTAGAAACAGGCCTGACCTTCTATGGCTACACCTTC.

The chain is built from TRBV5-4 and TRBJ1-2, with a tentative D call TRBD1 (5 bases). Germline lookup yields CDR1 SGHNT and CDR2 YYREEE (reference sequence). This CDR3 has 13 residues. V was trimmed by 3 bases and J by 7 bases, leaving 13 bases between them. The CDR3 DNA reads as TGTGCCAGCAGCTCCGGGACTTTACTTGGCTACACCTTC. This gives the protein CASSSGTLLGYTF. The full variable domain, in which reference TRBV5-4 and TRBJ1-2 provide the parts outside the CDR3, is ETGVTQSPTHLIKTRGQQVTLRCSSQSGHNTVSWYQQALGQGPQFIFQYYREEENGRGNFPPRFSGLQFPNYSSELNVNALELDDSALYLCASSSGTLLGYTFGSGTRLTVV.

Comments on this clone: Different DNA sequences within this sample yield the same CDR3. DNA for the CDR3: TGTGCCAGCAGCCGGACAGGGCCGAACTATGGCTACACCTTC. Protein product: CASSRTGPNYGYTF. V and J are TRBV6-5 and TRBJ1-2; 8 nucleotides align to TRBD1. Losses at the gene ends were 6 bases for V and 2 bases for J; bases not matched to a gene: 5. Germline V CDR1 and CDR2: MNHEY, SVGAGI. The CDR3 has 14 residues.

The genes are TRBV19 and TRBJ1-5; unclear D gene. Germline V CDR1 and CDR2: LNHDA, SQIVND (reference sequence). The length of the CDR3 is 16 residues. V was pared by 1 base and J by 1 base, with 11 bases between. CDR3 residues: CASSIVRGSSNQPQHF. The DNA of the CDR3 is TGTGCCAGTAGTATAGTCCGAGGTTCCAGCAATCAGCCCCAGCATTTT.

This clone occurred once. The chain uses TRBV27 and TRBJ2-7; D gene ambiguous. The V gene lost 10 bases and the J gene lost 1 base, with 8 bases spanning the gap. CDR1 is MNHEY, CDR2 SMNVEV, per germline (reference sequence). The length of the CDR3 is 11 residues. The CDR3 loop reads CATGWSYEQYF. CDR3 sequence (DNA): TGTGCCACAGGCTGGTCCTACGAGCAGTACTTC.

This sequence joins TRBV7-2 and TRBJ2-3; possible D gene TRBD1, 5 bases. From germline, CDR1 is SGHTA and CDR2 FQGNSA. The CDR3 loop spans 14 amino acids. Trimming cost V 3 bases and J 3 bases, with 10 bases left between them. The CDR3: CASSFVQGTDTQYF. CDR3 DNA sequence: TGTGCCAGCAGCTTCGTTCAGGGAACAGATACGCAGTATTTT.